Sequencing of this TCR beta chain was carried out in a study of CD8 T cells in Susac syndrome (dated by TCRdb to about 2019). At the level of the whole study: Of the Susac syndrome patients who were sequenced, under 10 were in clinical remission while about six had clinically active disease. At blood withdrawal, Susac syndrome patients were therapy-naive, treated with corticosteroids (with IVIg additionally given to some), or treated with IVIg alone. Whether CD8+ T cell activation and differentiation in Susac syndrome was antigen driven was tested using repertoire sequencing.

Of note for this clonotype: What antigen it recognizes has not been identified. Base qualities are not provided; no much larger clone lies one nucleotide away.

RNA was extracted using the RNeasy kit, and about 0.45 to 1 microgram was reverse transcribed with random hexamers. TCR beta CDR3 regions were amplified with the immunoSEQ multiplex PCR assay covering 54 Vbeta and 13 Jbeta segments. To correct PCR amplification bias, a synthetic template baseline was used for both primer optimization and computational correction. Regarding the original processing steps: Only productive sequences were kept, with reads annotated to V, D and J genes according to IMGT and analyzed in immunoSEQ Analyzer. Clonality was calculated as one minus the Shannon entropy normalized by log2 of the number of productive unique sequences. For each patient and control, public and private clones were evaluated among the 100 most prevalent clones. Clones were defined as Susac-specific if absent from the healthy and MS cohorts, from around 1,000 published viral clones and from other ImmuneACCESS disease sequences. The public reads were run again by TCRdb, first through fastp at Q25 and then through MiXCR, and only productive beta chains were kept. Identical CDR3 proteins give one entry, which carries the most common genes and DNA. V and J calls and clone size were set by TCRdb, not the authors. Recorded for this sample are some 180,000 distinct CDR3 sequences; just under 95% of them occurred a single time. The ten largest clones represent around 0.1% of the sample.

The paper's findings and limits, for the study overall: The TCR sequencing and HLA analysis was acknowledged to have included a relatively small number of individuals. No clonal expansion was detected in the CD4+ T cell repertoire of Susac syndrome patients.

Peripheral blood CD8+ and CD4+ T cells from healthy donors, Susac syndrome patients and multiple sclerosis patients were profiled by high-throughput TCR beta sequencing. The Susac syndrome patients fulfilled recently defined diagnostic criteria for either definite or probable disease. CD8+ TEMRA cells were enriched by FACS, while bulk CD8+ and CD4+ T cells were purified by magnetic negative isolation. Blood was collected in EDTA tubes and processed within 24 hours, with PBMCs isolated through density gradient centrifugation. PBMCs intended for TCR sequencing were cryopreserved in liquid nitrogen and were subsequently thawed in a 37 degrees C water bath. Purity of sorted or isolated CD4+, CD8+ and CD8+ TEMRA cells was at least 90%. What was sequenced was CD4+ T cells from PBMCs. This receptor was taken from a human donor with Susac syndrome.

The CDR3 reads as follows: CATSRDVVGTDTQYF. DNA sequence: TGTGCCACCAGCAGAGATGTGGTTGGCACAGATACGCAGTATTTT. The rearrangement joined TRBV15 to TRBJ2-3, with the D segment identity uncertain. As encoded in the germline V gene (reference sequence), CDR1 is LNHNV while CDR2 is YYDKDF. V is shortened by 0 bases, J by 1 base, and the region joining them spans 8 bases. The CDR3 has 15 amino acids, counting the end cysteine and phenylalanine. The DNA shown is the 45-base CDR3, in frame from base 1.